This entry lists 5 T cell receptor beta chains sequenced from one sample in a study of molecular identifiers for immune sequencing clone quantification. MiXCR, applied by TCRdb to the PCR reads, yields one record per CDR3 protein. The sample holds about 35,000 distinct CDR3 sequences, about a fifth seen once. The sequencing sample was made of naive CD8+ T cells from blood, with Jurkat cell RNA spiked in. Sample subset: FACS-sorted CD8+CD4-CCR7+CD45RA+ naive T cells. These receptors originate from a human donor in good health. Some libraries in this study had Jurkat cell RNA spiked in.

As to this clonotype: A much larger clone sits a single nucleotide away, making a read error possible. This chain connects TRBV20-1 to TRBJ2-7, with D hard to call. Germline assignment: CDR1 DFQATT and CDR2 SNEGSKA (reference sequence). The CDR3 runs 12 residues. The CDR3 region has the DNA TGCAGTGCTAGTCCGGCGTCCTACGAGCAGTGCTTC. Translating it yields CSASPASYEQCF.

There are many counts of this clonotype. The V and J genes are TRBV6-6 and TRBJ2-7; 7 bases agree with TRBD1. Per the germline V gene, CDR1 is MNHNY and CDR2 is SVGAGI (reference sequence). J was trimmed by 4 bases and V by 6 bases; bases with no gene match: 9. This CDR3 has 14 residues. The CDR3 is CASSPRDSNYEQYF. CDR3 nucleotides: TGTGCCAGCAGCCCTCGGGACAGTAATTACGAGCAGTACTTC.

This clonotype was picked up many times. The J gene is TRBJ1-1, the V gene TRBV7-9; D gene uncertain. CDR3 size: 12 residues. The germline CDR1 and CDR2 sequences are SEHNR and FQNEAQ (reference sequence). Trimming removed 2 bases at V and 6 bases at J, with 7 bases between. The CDR3 nucleotides are TGTGCCAGCAGCTTAATCACCTCTGAAGCTTTCTTT. It codes for CASSLITSEAFF.

This clonotype was seen repeatedly, ten times or more. The rearrangement links TRBV11-2 to TRBJ2-5, with 7 bases identical to TRBD1. V shed 5 bases and J 5 bases; nucleotides not matched to a gene: 11. The CDR3 totals 15 residues. CDR1 and CDR2 from the germline V gene are SGHAT and FQNNGV. CDR3 residues: CASSPAWDSSETQYF. The DNA for the CDR3 is TGTGCCAGCAGCCCGGCTTGGGACAGTTCGGAGACCCAGTACTTC.

Only a few counts were recorded for this clonotype. V gene TRBV12-3 or TRBV12-4 combines with J gene TRBJ2-5; D is undetermined. The length of the CDR3 is 15 residues. V lost 0 bases and J lost 2, with 10 bases in between. The CDR3 DNA is TGTGCCAGCAGTTTAGCGCACAGATTTCAAGAGACCCAGTACTTC. Its translation is CASSLAHRFQETQYF.